This entry concerns a single T cell receptor beta chain. This clonotype has a handful of counts. The antigen this receptor binds is unknown. Qualities for individual bases were not recorded, and no much larger clone is one base off. This record belongs to a study of T-cell memory formation after mild COVID-19 (dated by TCRdb to 2020 to 2023). Concerning the study at large: Most TCR sequence clusters were specific to one of the two donors. In two donors, T-cell clones that expanded and contracted after mild COVID-19 were followed by sequencing TCRalpha and TCRbeta repertoires longitudinally. Two young, previously healthy adult volunteers, one female and one male, were included in the cohort. Study-wide findings and limitations: Balanced CD4/CD8 phenotypes were observed for clones contracting from day 15 to 85, whereas a bias towards CD4+ was observed for a second wave of clones expanding from day 15 to 37. The study included only two mild cases, and larger cohorts that include severe cases with pre-infection samples were judged to be necessary. Contracting CD4+ clones were located mainly in the CM and EM memory subsets, whereas CD8+ clones were found to be enriched in EMRA. SARS-CoV-2 specificity was not confirmed for the second-wave clones peaking on day 37. The detection of some responding clones in pre-infection memory suggests that pre-existing cross-reactive memory T cells joined the SARS-CoV-2 response.

Sequencing was carried out with an Illumina NovaSeq 6000. TCRalpha and TCRbeta cDNA libraries were constructed by 5'RACE with constant-segment primers, with sample barcodes and unique molecular identifiers being introduced. Trizol reagent was used to extract RNA from every sample. The libraries were amplified in two PCR steps, and the second step added a second sample barcode and Illumina TruSeq adapters. Sequencing of libraries was performed on an Illumina NovaSeq with 2 x 150 bp paired-end reads. The paper's processing steps were these. Reads were demultiplexed and collapsed into UMI-guided consensus sequences with migec v1.2.7. Using mixcr v2.1.11, the UMI consensuses were aligned to TRA and TRB V and J templates and assembled into clonotypes. A clonotype was counted as expanded or contracted only if both edgeR and NoisET called the change significant, with noise models trained on biological replicates. edgeR calls used a false discovery rate-adjusted p below 0.01 and a log2 fold-change threshold of 1. As an exploratory analysis of dynamics, PCA with hierarchical clustering was applied to max-normalized trajectories of the 1000 most abundant clonotypes. The CD4 or CD8 phenotype of responding clones was assigned using the separately sequenced CD4+ and CD8+ repertoires. TCRdb handled the public reads itself, with Q25 trimming in fastp and clone calling in MiXCR, and kept productive beta chains. Rows are unified per CDR3 protein, each entry keeping the most common DNA and genes. TCRdb, not the original authors, processed these V and J calls. For this sample there are about 400,000 distinct CDR3 sequences; about a sixth appear just once. 20% to 25% of the sample is in the top ten clones.

Its CDR3 holds 15 amino acids, cysteine through phenylalanine. Left in the record is the CDR3 DNA by itself, 45 bases read in frame from the first base. The germline V gene supplies CDR1 MNHEY and CDR2 SVGEGT. V is clipped by 5 bases and J by 4 bases, and the sequence between their germline boundaries is 17 bases long. Ficoll-Paque density gradient centrifugation was used to isolate PBMCs. The source material was PBMCs or a T cell subset sorted from them (not recorded which). This sequence was found in a young man who had mild COVID-19 (a few samples of this study predate the infection). The sample titles of this study are shuffled in the database, so cell type and time point are left out; the donor was told from shared clones. The chain is made from TRBV6-2 or TRBV6-3 and TRBJ1-1, with no confident D gene call. The DNA sequence is TGTGCCAGCAGTCGATCTACAGAGCGCGGCACTGAAGCTTTCTTT. Its product reads: CASSRSTERGTEAFF.